This T cell receptor (beta chain) was documented in a study of blood T cell repertoires in COVID-19. Across the study: The samples span acute and convalescent COVID-19 from the United States, Italy and Spain.

Trimming shortened V by 7 bases and J by 5 bases, and 16 bases separated the two germline ends. The V gene's germline CDR1 is SGHRS and CDR2 YFSETQ. The CDR3 runs to 13 residues. Assay: immunoSEQ multiplex PCR; the TCRdb copy retains only in-frame clones and omits some. This sample has over 200,000 clones, with approximately 80% found just once. The Seattle patients joined while their infection was active and were tracked longitudinally afterward. Sequencing was carried out using peripheral blood. The genes are TRBV5-1 and TRBJ2-7, with D maybe TRBD1 (6 bases). The clonotype comes from a woman of 80 years or more with COVID-19, enrolled during active disease. The CDR3 DNA is TGCGCCAGCGGGGTCACAGGGTTCCACGAGCAGTACTTC. Translating gives CASGVTGFHEQYF.